This record concerns one T cell receptor (beta chain) sequence. The data were obtained in a study of technical replicates of blood from a few donors. Profiling relied on immunoSEQ multiplex PCR, and the TCRdb table lists in-frame clones only, not all of them. The repertoire includes about 87,000 clones, 95% of them detected once, and approximately 0.35% sits in the top ten. From germline, CDR1 is SGHAT and CDR2 FQNNGV. The CDR3 is 13 amino acids. V was cut by 5 bases and J by 8 bases, with 13 bases left in between. The clonotype originates from a human donor in good health. The genes are TRBV11-2 and TRBJ2-1; D perhaps matches TRBD1 (6 bases). Sequenced sample: T cells isolated from PBMCs. CDR3 sequence (DNA): TGTGCCAGCAGCCCAAGTGGGGGCGATGAGCAGTTCTTC. The encoded protein is CASSPSGGDEQFF.